Included here is one T cell receptor (beta chain) sequence, with context. Sequencing was performed with immunoSEQ multiplex PCR; in TCRdb, only in-frame clones are kept and a portion is missing. The sample shows roughly 170,000 clones, around 95% of them seen only once. This record belongs to a study of control samples from healthy donors and cancer patients. The CDR3 contains 14 residues. V shed 8 bases and J 4 bases; nucleotides not matched to a gene: 7. Germline V CDR1 and CDR2: MNHEY, SMNVEV (reference sequence). The material sequenced was blood. The chain carries TRBV27 and TRBJ2-1, with 8 bases fitting TRBD2. The sequence derives from a woman aged 55-70 years in good health. Written as DNA, the CDR3 is TGTGCCAGCGGTACTAGCGGAGATTACAATGAGCAGTTCTTC. Its protein product is CASGTSGDYNEQFF.